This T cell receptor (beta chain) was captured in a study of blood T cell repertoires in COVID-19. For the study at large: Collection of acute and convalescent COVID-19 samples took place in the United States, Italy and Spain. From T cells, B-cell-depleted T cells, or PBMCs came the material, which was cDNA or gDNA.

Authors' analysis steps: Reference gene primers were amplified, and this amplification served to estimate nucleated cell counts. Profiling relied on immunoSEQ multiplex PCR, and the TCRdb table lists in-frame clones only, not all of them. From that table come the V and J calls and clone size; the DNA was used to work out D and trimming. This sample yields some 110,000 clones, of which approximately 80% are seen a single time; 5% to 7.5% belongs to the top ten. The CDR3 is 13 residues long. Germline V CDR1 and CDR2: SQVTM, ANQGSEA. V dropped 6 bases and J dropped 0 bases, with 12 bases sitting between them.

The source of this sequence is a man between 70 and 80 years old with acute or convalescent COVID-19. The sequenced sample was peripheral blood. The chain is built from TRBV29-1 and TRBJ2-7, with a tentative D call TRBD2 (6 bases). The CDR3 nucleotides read TGCAGCGTCGTAGCGGTTAGCTCCTACGAGCAGTACTTC. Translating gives CSVVAVSSYEQYF.